This TCR beta chain was documented in a study of T cells in localized non-small cell lung cancer. Germline CDR1 reads SGHNT; CDR2 reads YYREEE (reference sequence). Trimming cost V 4 bases and J 5 bases, with 18 bases left between them. The CDR3 spans 15 residues. General observations from the study: One tumor region alone was sequenced, and heterogeneity therefore remains possible. Across samples, adjacent lung featured a median approximately 56 of the top 100 tumor clones.

Sequenced by immunoSEQ multiplex PCR; TCRdb stores in-frame clones only, minus some. The sample lists approximately 54,000 clones; approximately 83% were seen once. Note on this clone: Its specificity is unknown.

The receptor was derived from a female donor older than 55 with stage II squamous cell lung carcinoma. The starting material was peripheral blood, obtained before any cancer treatment. The rearrangement joins TRBV5-4 to TRBJ1-2, with D hard to call. The CDR3: CASSPGLRGMYGYTF. CDR3 in DNA: TGTGCCAGCAGCCCGGGGTTGAGAGGGATGTATGGCTACACCTTC.